This T cell receptor (beta chain) was identified during a study of T cell responses to AZD1222 COVID-19 vaccine. Points from the study as a whole: Recipients of AZD1222 seropositive at baseline numbered only 5 or 6. Researchers took repertoire samples only after the peak T cell response had come. Clonal diversity was possibly underestimated, and the donors were mostly white British, with more females.

The germline gives CDR1 MDHEN, CDR2 SYDVKM. This CDR3 spans 15 amino acids. With V trimmed by 1 base and J by 3 bases, 4 bases remained unmatched. Clones were sequenced by immunoSEQ multiplex PCR, and TCRdb holds only the in-frame ones, with some missing. The sample lists about 160,000 clones; about 93% were seen once. Worth noting for this clone: Its antigen remains unidentified.

The receptor was isolated from an adult in good health. The chain recombines TRBV28 with TRBJ2-5; 8 bases align to TRBD2. This specimen was peripheral blood, taken on day 0 of AZD1222 vaccination. The CDR3 region is CASSLFAGGKETQYF. CDR3 bases: TGTGCCAGCAGTTTATTTGCGGGGGGAAAAGAGACCCAGTACTTC. The entire variable domain, with the rest obtained from reference TRBV28 and TRBJ2-5, is as follows: DVKVTQSSRYLVKRTGEKVFLECVQDMDHENMFWYRQDPGLGLRLIYFSYDVKMKEKGDIPEGYSVSREKKERFSLILESASTNQTSMYLCASSLFAGGKETQYFGPGTRLLVL.